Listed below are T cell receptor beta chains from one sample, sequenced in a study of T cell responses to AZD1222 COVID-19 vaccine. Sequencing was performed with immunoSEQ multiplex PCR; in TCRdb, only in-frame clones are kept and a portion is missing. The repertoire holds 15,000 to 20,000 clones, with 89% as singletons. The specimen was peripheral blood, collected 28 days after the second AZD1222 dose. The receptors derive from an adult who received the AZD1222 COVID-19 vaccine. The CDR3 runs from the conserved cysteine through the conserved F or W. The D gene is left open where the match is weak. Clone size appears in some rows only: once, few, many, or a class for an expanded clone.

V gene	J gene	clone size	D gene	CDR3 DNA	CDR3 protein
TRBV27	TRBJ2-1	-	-	TGTGCCAGCAGTTTAAGGAATGAGCAGTTCTTC	CASSLRNEQFF
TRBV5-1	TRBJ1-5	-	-	TGCGCCAGCAGCTTCTCCGACCCAAGCAATCAGCCCCAGCATTTT	CASSFSDPSNQPQHF
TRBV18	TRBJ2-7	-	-	TGTGCCAGCTCCCTCGGTCAGGCCTCCTACGAGCAGTACTTC	CASSLGQASYEQYF
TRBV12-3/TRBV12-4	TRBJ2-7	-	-	TGTGCCAGCAGTCCCAGGGCTTTCGAGCAGTACTTC	CASSPRAFEQYF
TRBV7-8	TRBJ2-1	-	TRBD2	TGTGCTACCTTTAACCTCGGGACTAGCGGGGGGTCCAATGAGCAGTTCTTC	CATFNLGTSGGSNEQFF
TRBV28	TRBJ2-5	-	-	TGTGCCAGCAGCCTGGGCAGGGCTGAGACCCAGTACTTC	CASSLGRAETQYF
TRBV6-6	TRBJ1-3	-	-	TGTGCCAGCAGTTACGGACAAGCAGCTGGAAACACCATATATTTT	CASSYGQAAGNTIYF
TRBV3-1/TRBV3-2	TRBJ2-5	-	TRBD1	TGTGCCAGCAGCCCCAACCAGGGGGCTTTGGAGACCCAGTACTTC	CASSPNQGALETQYF
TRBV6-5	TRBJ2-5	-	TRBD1	TGTGCCAGCAGTTACTCAGACAGGGGGCCGTATGAGACCCAGTACTTC	CASSYSDRGPYETQYF
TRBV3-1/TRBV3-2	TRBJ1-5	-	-	TGTGCCAGCAGCCAAGGCGGGGGGAGCAATCAGCCCCAGCATTTT	CASSQGGGSNQPQHF
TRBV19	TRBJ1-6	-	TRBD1	TGTGCCAGTAGTATCAGGGGGCGAAATTCACCCCTCCACTTT	CASSIRGRNSPLHF
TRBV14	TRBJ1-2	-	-	TGTGCCAGCAGCCCGGGGCAGGCCTATGGCTACACCTTC	CASSPGQAYGYTF
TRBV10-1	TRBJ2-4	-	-	TGCGCCAGCAGTGAGTCAGTCTTACTAGCCAAAAACATTCAGTACTTC	CASSESVLLAKNIQYF
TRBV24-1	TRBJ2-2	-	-	TGTGCCACCAGTGATTTCGGCAGCACCGGGGAGCTGTTTTTT	CATSDFGSTGELFF
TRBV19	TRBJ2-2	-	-	TGTGCCAGTAGTATTTTGTGGGAGTACACCGGGGAGCTGTTTTTT	CASSILWEYTGELFF
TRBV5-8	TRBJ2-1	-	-	TGTGCCAGCAGCGGAGGGACAGCACCTACTTACAATGAGCAGTTCTTC	CASSGGTAPTYNEQFF
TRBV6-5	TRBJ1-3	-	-	TGTGCCAGCATTCCCCCGGGGGGAAACACCATATATTTT	CASIPPGGNTIYF
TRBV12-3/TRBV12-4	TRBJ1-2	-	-	TGTGCCAGCAGCCTGGGTCAACGGGGGGGCTACACCTTC	CASSLGQRGGYTF
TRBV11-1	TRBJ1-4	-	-	TGTGCCAGCAGTTTAGCGGCGGGGGAAAAACTGTTTTTT	CASSLAAGEKLFF
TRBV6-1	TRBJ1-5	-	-	TGTGCCAGCAGTGAATTGAGACAGTATAGCAATCAGCCCCAGCATTTT	CASSELRQYSNQPQHF
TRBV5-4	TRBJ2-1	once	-	TGTGCCAGCAGCTTGGTCCCTAGAAGCAATGAGCAGTTCTTC	CASSLVPRSNEQFF
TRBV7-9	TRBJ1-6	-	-	TGTGCCAGCAGCTTAGGAGGGACCCTCCACTTT	CASSLGGTLHF
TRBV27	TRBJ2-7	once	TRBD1	TGTGCCAGCAGCCAGGACAGGGTTCTGGGGGAGCAGTACTTC	CASSQDRVLGEQYF
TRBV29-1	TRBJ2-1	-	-	TGCAGCGTCCGCCCCCCGGCAGGGGGGCATGAGCAGTTCTTC	CSVRPPAGGHEQFF
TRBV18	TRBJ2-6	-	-	TGTGCCAGCTCACAGACAGGACCCGGGGCCAACGTCCTGACTTTC	CASSQTGPGANVLTF
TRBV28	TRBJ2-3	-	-	TGTGCCAGCAGACGTTATCCCGGCGGGGACACAGATACGCAGTATTTT	CASRRYPGGDTDTQYF
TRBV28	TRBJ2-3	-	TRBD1	TGTGCCAGCAGGGCGATCGGGACAGGGACGCAGTATTTT	CASRAIGTGTQYF
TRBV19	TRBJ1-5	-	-	TGTGCCAGTAGTACCACCCGCCAGGGAAATCAGCCCCAGCATTTT	CASSTTRQGNQPQHF
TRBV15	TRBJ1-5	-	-	TGTGCCACCAGCAGTATAAGGGGGGCGCTTGGGCAGCCCCAGCATTTT	CATSSIRGALGQPQHF
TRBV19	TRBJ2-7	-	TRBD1	TGTGCCAGTCGTGGACAGGGCTCTCCCTACGAGCAGTACTTC	CASRGQGSPYEQYF
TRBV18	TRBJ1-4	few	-	TGTGCCAGCTCACCCGGCGCGGGGGAGGATGAAAAACTGTTTTTT	CASSPGAGEDEKLFF
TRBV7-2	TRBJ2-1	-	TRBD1	TGTGCCAGCAGCTTATATGGGACAGGATTCTACAATGAGCAGTTCTTC	CASSLYGTGFYNEQFF
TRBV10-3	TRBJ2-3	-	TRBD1	TGTGCCATCAGTTTACAGGGGGCCCCGGGCGATACGCAGTATTTT	CAISLQGAPGDTQYF
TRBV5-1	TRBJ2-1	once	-	TGCGCCAGCAGCTTGGCAGGGAGCAATGAGCAGTTCTTC	CASSLAGSNEQFF
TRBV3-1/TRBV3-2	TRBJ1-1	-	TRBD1	TGTGCCAGCAGCCAGGGACAGGGGGCTTGGACTGAAGCTTTCTTT	CASSQGQGAWTEAFF
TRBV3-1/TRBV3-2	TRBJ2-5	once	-	TGTGCCAGCAGCCAAACCCCCGAGACCCAGTACTTC	CASSQTPETQYF
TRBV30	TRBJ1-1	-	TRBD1	TGTGCCTGTGAGGGGGCGAGGACTGAAGCTTTCTTT	CACEGARTEAFF
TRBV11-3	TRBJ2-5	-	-	TGTGCCAGCAGCTTAAGAACGGGACGGCAAGAGACCCAGTACTTC	CASSLRTGRQETQYF
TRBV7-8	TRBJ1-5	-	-	TGTGCCAGCAGCTTAGTACAGGGAATCAATCAGCCCCAGCATTTT	CASSLVQGINQPQHF
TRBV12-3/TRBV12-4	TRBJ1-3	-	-	TGTGCCAGCAGGAATGGAAACACCATATATTTT	CASRNGNTIYF
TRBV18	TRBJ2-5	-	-	TGTGCCAGCTCGGGGGGACAGTTGGAGACCCAGTACTTC	CASSGGQLETQYF
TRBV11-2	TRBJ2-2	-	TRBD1	TGTGCCAGCAGCCGAGGACAGGGGGCTTCCGGGGAGCTGTTTTTT	CASSRGQGASGELFF
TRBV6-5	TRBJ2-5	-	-	TGTGCCAGCAGCGCCACAGGGACGGAGACCCAGTACTTC	CASSATGTETQYF
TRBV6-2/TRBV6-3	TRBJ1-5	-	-	TGTGCCAGCAGTTACTACAGCCGTAATCAGCCCCAGCATTTT	CASSYYSRNQPQHF
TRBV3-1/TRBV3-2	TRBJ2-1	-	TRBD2	TGTGCCAGCAGCCAAGTGAGCGGGGGGTCCTACAATGAGCAGTTCTTC	CASSQVSGGSYNEQFF
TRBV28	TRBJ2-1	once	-	TGTGCCACCACGGGCGGGCCCTCCTACAATGAGCAGTTCTTC	CATTGGPSYNEQFF
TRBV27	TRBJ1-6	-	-	TGTGCCAGCAGAATATCCCGAACACGGGGTTCACCCCTCCACTTT	CASRISRTRGSPLHF
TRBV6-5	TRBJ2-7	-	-	TGTGCCAGCAGTCCAGGACAGAGAAGCTCCTACGAGCAGTACTTC	CASSPGQRSSYEQYF
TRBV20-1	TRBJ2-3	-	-	TGCAGTGCTAGTCCAAACACAGATACGCAGTATTTT	CSASPNTDTQYF
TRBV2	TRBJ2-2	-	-	TGTGCCAGCGATATCAGGAACACCGGGGAGCTGTTTTTT	CASDIRNTGELFF
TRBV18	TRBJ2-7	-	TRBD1	TGTGCCAGCTCACCTCGACAGGGGGGCTCAGGCGAGCAGTACTTC	CASSPRQGGSGEQYF
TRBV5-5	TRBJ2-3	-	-	TGTGCCAGCAGCTTGGGGGCGGCCAGGGATACGCAGTATTTT	CASSLGAARDTQYF
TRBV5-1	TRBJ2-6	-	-	TGCGCCAGCAGCTTGGCCCGGGTGAGGAGGGATTCTGGGGCCAACGTCCTGACTTTC	CASSLARVRRDSGANVLTF